The 32 T cell receptor beta chains below all came from one sample that was sequenced in a study of low-dose radiotherapy and immunotherapy resistance in tumors. TRAV- and TRBV-specific primers primed first-strand cDNA, covering alpha and beta chains. Over roughly 18 PCR cycles, TCRs were amplified from a constant-region primer and V-primer adapter. TCRdb re-derived calls from the reads in MiXCR, one entry per CDR3 protein. Of roughly 56,000 distinct CDR3 sequences listed, roughly 23% were seen once; the top ten hold under 7%. Stated time point: after trial treatment. Sample treatment: LDRT plus nivolumab, ipilimumab, low-dose cyclophosphamide and aspirin (RACIN trial). The sample was PBMCs, taken after low-dose radiotherapy plus immunotherapy. The receptors were sampled from a male donor with prostate cancer.

The chain combines TRBV3-1 with TRBJ1-2; no reliable D call. The V end lost 1 base, the J end lost 1 base, and 7 bases lay between the germline ends. The germline V gene encodes CDR1 LGHDT and CDR2 YNNKEL (reference sequence). The CDR3 length is 14 residues. The DNA for the CDR3 is TGTGCCAGCAGCCAAGGCGGGATTAACTATGGCTACACCTTC. This sequence encodes CASSQGGINYGYTF.

The table lists this clonotype with many counts. This chain links TRBV6-2 or TRBV6-3 with TRBJ2-1, with 9 bases fitting TRBD1. Per the germline V gene, CDR1 is MNHEY and CDR2 is SVGEGT. This CDR3 has 15 amino acids. V shed 6 bases and J 4 bases; nucleotides not matched to a gene: 7. In DNA, the CDR3 is TGTGCCAGCAGGGAACAGGGGGCGTCATACAATGAGCAGTTCTTC. It translates to CASREQGASYNEQFF.

In its sample, this clonotype was seen many times. V is TRBV11-1 and J is TRBJ2-6; the D gene could be TRBD1 or TRBD2 (5 bases each). The germline gives CDR1 SGHAT, CDR2 FQDESV (reference sequence). The CDR3 is made up of 15 amino acids. V dropped 8 bases and J dropped 2 bases, with 13 bases sitting between them. CDR3 sequence: CASRNQGAGANVLTF. The CDR3, as DNA: TGTGCCAGCCGAAACCAGGGAGCTGGGGCCAACGTCCTGACTTTC.

V gene TRBV18 combines with J gene TRBJ2-3; TRBD2 aligns across 11 bases. This CDR3 has 17 residues. Per germline, CDR1 KGHSH and CDR2 LQKENI. V lost 0 bases and J lost 2; bases outside the gene matches: 4. CDR3 bases: TGTGCCAGCTCACCACCTCGACTAGCGGGAAACACAGATACGCAGTATTTT. Its protein product is CASSPPRLAGNTDTQYF.

This clonotype appeared many times. This chain joins TRBV20-1 and TRBJ1-2, with unresolved D. Trimming took 3 bases from V and 4 from J, leaving 9 bases between them. The CDR3 totals 12 residues. CDR1 and CDR2 (germline): DFQATT, SNEGSKA (reference sequence). This CDR3 is CSASGEPYGYTF. CDR3 bases: TGCAGTGCTAGTGGGGAACCCTATGGCTACACCTTC.

As for this clonotype: A far larger clone is just one base off, so this is likely a read error. CDR3 protein: CASSPSAGANEQYF. The CDR3, as DNA: TGTGCCAGCAGCCCGTCTGCGGGAGCCAATGAGCAGTACTTC. J is TRBJ2-7 and V is TRBV5-3; 7 bases agree with TRBD2. TRBV5-3 is flagged as an ORF with uncertain function. V was pared by 8 bases and J by 7 bases, with 15 bases of the junction left unmatched. This CDR3 is 14 amino acids long.

This clonotype has at least ten counts. The chain employs TRBV7-9 and TRBJ1-2; TRBD1 might be the D (5 bases). Germline CDR1 SEHNR, CDR2 FQNEAQ (reference sequence). The V and J ends lost 5 bases and 4 bases respectively, with 17 bases between them. The CDR3 has 15 residues. CDR3 sequence: CASSVGAGGSYGYTF. CDR3 DNA: TGTGCCAGCAGCGTCGGGGCCGGTGGGTCCTATGGCTACACCTTC.

This clonotype has ten or more counts. The chain couples TRBV30 to TRBJ2-1; 8 bases align to TRBD2. CDR1 is GTSNPN and CDR2 is SVGIG in the germline V gene (reference sequence). The CDR3 is 15 residues long. The V and J ends lost 0 bases and 7 bases, in that order; junction bases with no gene match: 8. The chain's CDR3 is CAWSVWSGSKNEQFF. The CDR3 DNA sequence: TGTGCCTGGAGTGTGTGGAGCGGGAGTAAGAATGAGCAGTTCTTC. Together with reference TRBV30 and TRBJ2-1, the CDR3 gives the full variable domain: SQTIHQWPATLVQPVGSPLSLECTVEGTSNPNLYWYRQAAGRGLQLLFYSVGIGQISSEVPQNLSASRPQDRQFILSSKKLLLSDSGFYLCAWSVWSGSKNEQFFGPGTRLTVL.

This clonotype was counted ten times or more. The V call is TRBV11-2, the J call TRBJ2-3, with 10 positions matching TRBD2. Germline V gene lookup returns CDR1 SGHAT and CDR2 FQNNGV. Germline trimming cut 4 bases from V and 4 bases from J; bases unmatched to any gene: 2. This CDR3 has 14 residues. CDR3 in DNA: TGTGCCAGCAGCTGGGGGACTAGCGCAGATACGCAGTATTTT. As protein: CASSWGTSADTQYF.

This clonotype was seen at least ten times. The CDR3 loop reads CSVSNNEQFF. CDR3 bases: TGCAGCGTGAGTAACAATGAGCAGTTCTTC. The rearrangement links TRBV29-1 to TRBJ2-1; the D is unclear. CDR3 length: 10 residues. Trimming left V 6 bases short and J 5 bases short, with 5 bases between. Germline CDR1 is SQVTM and CDR2 is ANQGSEA.

Many counts were recorded for this clonotype. This chain joins TRBV6-2 or TRBV6-3 and TRBJ1-6; 11 bases are a match to TRBD1. V was clipped by 6 bases and J by 14 bases; unmatched bases: 3. This CDR3 region has 12 residues. Germline V gene data show CDR1 as MNHEY and CDR2 as SVGEGT. The CDR3 DNA is TGTGCCAGCAGACCGGGACAGGGGGCCCTCCACTTT. Translation: CASRPGQGALHF.

This clonotype was counted many times. The chain links TRBV3-1 to TRBJ2-5; TRBD2 agrees at 14 bases. The CDR3 runs to 18 residues. V lost 1 base to trimming and J lost 5 bases; unmatched junction nucleotides: 9. Germline V gives CDR1 LGHDT, CDR2 YNNKEL (reference sequence). This chain's CDR3 is CASSQGLTSGGGQETQYF. CDR3 sequence (DNA): TGTGCCAGCAGCCAAGGTCTGACTAGCGGGGGGGGTCAGGAGACCCAGTACTTC.

This clonotype was counted between two and nine times. The likely explanation is a read error, given a far larger clone one base away. The CDR3 DNA reads as TGCGCCAGCAGCCAAGGCTGGACGCATACCTACGAGCAGTTCTTC. Amino acids: CASSQGWTHTYEQFF. The V and J genes are TRBV4-3 and TRBJ2-1; D gene ambiguous. The CDR3 has 15 residues. The V and J ends lost 1 base and 10 bases respectively, with 17 bases between them. From germline, CDR1 is LGHNA and CDR2 YSLEER.

This clonotype has at least ten counts. The V and J genes are TRBV27 and TRBJ2-7, with D maybe TRBD1 (5 bases). CDR1 and CDR2 from the germline V gene are MNHEY and SMNVEV (reference sequence). The CDR3 sequence is 15 residues long. V lost 5 bases, J lost 2 bases, and 16 bases lay in between. Here the CDR3 DNA reads TGTGCCAGCAGTCCCCTAGGGGCGGCCACCTACGAGCAGTACTTC. Its translation is CASSPLGAATYEQYF.

This clonotype occurred many times. J is TRBJ2-1 and V is TRBV12-3 or TRBV12-4; D tentatively reads TRBD1 or TRBD2 (5 bases each). The length of the CDR3 is 15 residues. V lost 2 bases to trimming and J lost 2 bases, with 10 bases between them. CDR3 sequence (DNA): TGTGCCAGCAGTTTATGGGGGTCCACCTACAATGAGCAGTTCTTC. Residues: CASSLWGSTYNEQFF.

This clonotype was counted many times. The chain carries TRBV28 and TRBJ2-5, with 9 bases lining up with TRBD2. The V gene end was trimmed by 6 bases and the J gene end by 1 base; junction bases not matched to a gene: 9. This CDR3 region has 16 residues. The germline V gene has CDR1 MDHEN and CDR2 SYDVKM. CDR3: CASSIAGALFQETQYF. Here the CDR3 DNA reads TGTGCCAGCAGCATAGCGGGAGCGTTGTTCCAAGAGACCCAGTACTTC.

In this sample, this clonotype turned up many times. This chain connects TRBV3-1 to TRBJ2-1; no reliable D call. The V gene's germline CDR1 is LGHDT and CDR2 YNNKEL (reference sequence). The CDR3 extends over 13 amino acids. V lost 4 bases, J lost 7 bases, and 11 bases lay in between. The CDR3, as DNA: TGTGCCAGCAGCCCAAATAAGATTAATGAGCAGTTCTTC. Protein product: CASSPNKINEQFF.

This clonotype was seen a single time. The chain couples TRBV5-1 to TRBJ2-1; TRBD2 aligns across 16 bases. The germline CDR1 and CDR2 sequences are SGHRS and YFSETQ. V shed 4 bases and J 8 bases; nucleotides not matched to a gene: 9. The CDR3 runs 17 residues. This CDR3 reads CASSPGLAGGPDDEQFF. The CDR3 bases are TGCGCCAGCAGCCCGGGACTAGCGGGGGGGCCGGATGATGAGCAGTTCTTC.

This clonotype has a count of ten or more. The genes are TRBV5-1 and TRBJ2-1, with 12 positions matching TRBD2. V was pared by 1 base and J by 6 bases, with 8 bases of the junction left unmatched. The CDR3 totals 17 residues. Germline values: CDR1 SGHRS, CDR2 YFSETQ. CDR3 residues: CASSLSPSGGAVNEQFF. The CDR3 nucleotides read TGCGCCAGCAGCTTGTCGCCTAGCGGGGGGGCCGTCAATGAGCAGTTCTTC.

This clonotype was counted many times. The chain employs TRBV7-9 and TRBJ2-7; possibly TRBD2 for D (6 bases). From germline, CDR1 is SEHNR and CDR2 FQNEAQ (reference sequence). CDR3 length: 12 residues. Between the trimmed V and J ends, which lost 7 bases and 3 bases, there was a span of 10 bases. The CDR3 region is CASNGGGYEQYF. DNA of the CDR3: TGTGCCAGCAACGGGGGAGGCTACGAGCAGTACTTC.

About this clonotype itself: The junction does not match germline at one end; this may be a read error. CDR3 residues: CASSGRLADSSCEQYF. The DNA of the CDR3 is TGTGCCAGCTCAGGACGACTAGCGGACAGCTCCTGCGAGCAGTACTTC. The chain has TRBV18 and TRBJ2-7; 9 nucleotides line up with TRBD2. The CDR3 has 16 amino acids. Germline CDR1 reads KGHSH; CDR2 reads LQKENI. Supplemented by reference TRBV18 and TRBJ2-7, the full variable domain reads NAGVMQNPRHLVRRRGQEARLRCSPMKGHSHVYWYRQLPEEGLKFMVYLQKENIIDESGMPKERFSAEFPKEGPSILRIQQVVRGDSAAYFCASSGRLADSSCEQYFGPGTRLTVT.

This clonotype has ten or more counts. This sequence joins TRBV5-5 and TRBJ1-1, with D unclear. Trimming took off 0 bases at V and 1 base at J, with 7 bases between the two ends. CDR1 and CDR2 (germline): SGHKS, YYEKEE (reference sequence). The length of the CDR3 is 14 residues. CDR3 amino acids: CASSLDSANTEAFF. The CDR3 DNA follows: TGTGCCAGCAGCTTGGATTCTGCGAACACTGAAGCTTTCTTT.

This clonotype was counted at least ten times. V and J are TRBV20-1 and TRBJ2-1; TRBD2 agrees at 12 bases. This CDR3 is 16 amino acids long. Germline loops: CDR1 DFQATT, CDR2 SNEGSKA (reference sequence). V was pared by 3 bases and J by 0 bases, with 3 bases of the junction left unmatched. CDR3 in DNA: TGCAGTGCTAGTTCACTAGCGGGGGGCTCCTACAATGAGCAGTTCTTC. Translated: CSASSLAGGSYNEQFF.

Many counts were recorded for this clonotype. The rearrangement joins TRBV4-1 to TRBJ1-1; a weak D match, TRBD1 (6 bases). This CDR3 spans 16 amino acids. Germline V CDR1 and CDR2: MGHRA, YSYEKL. V gave up 1 base and J gave up 4 bases, with 16 bases separating them. CDR3 sequence reads: CASSQAPRSGVTEAFF. The DNA for the CDR3 is TGCGCCAGCAGCCAAGCCCCCCGGTCAGGGGTCACTGAAGCTTTCTTT.

On this clonotype itself: A far larger clone differs by one base, so this is likely a read error. This CDR3 is CAGSGRARDGPNTEAFF. In DNA, the CDR3 is TGTGCCGGCAGTGGGCGGGCCAGAGACGGGCCGAACACTGAAGCTTTCTTT. The chain couples TRBV6-8 to TRBJ1-1; no clear D. This CDR3 region has 17 residues. The germline V gene has CDR1 MNHGY and CDR2 SAAAGT.

The rearrangement uses TRBV28 and TRBJ1-5; D is undetermined. The CDR3 contains 15 residues. CDR1 and CDR2 (germline): MDHEN, SYDVKM. Trimming took off 1 base at V and 6 bases at J, with 13 bases between the two ends. CDR3 region: CASSLSATGGQPQHF. The CDR3 DNA reads TGTGCCAGCAGTTTATCGGCCACCGGCGGTCAGCCCCAGCATTTT.

In this sample, this clonotype turned up many times. This chain links TRBV20-1 with TRBJ2-3, with D tentatively TRBD2 (6 bases). The germline V gene encodes CDR1 DFQATT and CDR2 SNEGSKA (reference sequence). With 3 bases removed from V and 5 bases from J, the gap between germline ends came to 9 bases. The CDR3 extends over 12 amino acids. This CDR3 reads CSASREIDTQYF. The CDR3 DNA reads as TGCAGTGCTAGCCGGGAGATAGATACGCAGTATTTT.

As to this clonotype: This likely stems from a read error, as it lies one base from a far larger clone. The CDR3 end shows no conserved phenylalanine or tryptophan, and so a read error is likely. This chain links TRBV6-1 with TRBJ2-7; no firm D call. Trimming removed 5 bases at V and 7 bases at J, with 18 bases between. The CDR3 is made up of 14 amino acids. In germline, CDR1 is MNHNS, CDR2 SASEGT. CDR3 protein: CASSYETNGQEQYS. The DNA for the CDR3 is TGTGCCAGCAGTTACGAGACCAATGGGCAGGAGCAGTACTCC.

This clonotype was observed at least ten times. The V call is TRBV6-1, the J call TRBJ2-7, with D perhaps TRBD1 or TRBD2 (5 bases each). Germline lookup yields CDR1 MNHNS and CDR2 SASEGT. The CDR3 runs to 14 residues. Between the trimmed V and J ends, which lost 6 bases and 4 bases, there was a span of 16 bases. The chain's CDR3 is CASSSTGTIYEQYF. CDR3 coding DNA: TGTGCCAGCAGCTCAACCGGGACCATATACGAGCAGTACTTC.

The sample holds a few counts of this clonotype. The chain employs TRBV24-1 and TRBJ2-3; D is undetermined. Germline V gene lookup returns CDR1 KGHDR and CDR2 SFDVKD. V was clipped by 5 bases and J by 6 bases, with 17 bases between them. The CDR3 extends over 15 amino acids. The CDR3 protein is CATSGPGRSVDTQYF. CDR3 nucleotides: TGTGCCACCAGTGGCCCAGGTCGCTCCGTGGATACGCAGTATTTT.

This clonotype was seen ten or more times. V is TRBV7-3 and J is TRBJ2-7, with D hard to call. The length of the CDR3 is 15 residues. CDR1 SGHTA and CDR2 FQGTGA come from the germline V gene. V lost 2 bases to trimming and J lost 0 bases, with 11 bases between them. The CDR3 is CASSLSSFGSYEQYF. The CDR3 DNA reads as TGTGCCAGCAGCTTATCGAGTTTCGGCTCCTACGAGCAGTACTTC.

This clonotype was counted many times. The rearrangement links TRBV5-6 to TRBJ2-4; 8 nucleotides agree with TRBD2. The CDR3 is made up of 17 amino acids. V lost 2 bases, J lost 8 bases, and 15 bases stayed unmatched. Germline V gene sequence: CDR1 SGHDT, CDR2 YYEEEE. CDR3 sequence reads: CASSLLTGGSGVDIQYF. The CDR3 coding sequence is TGTGCCAGCAGCTTACTTACGGGAGGGAGCGGGGTGGACATTCAGTACTTC.